This TCR beta chain derives from a study of T-cell memory formation after mild COVID-19. Study-wide points: Shrinking CD4+ clones resided mostly in CM and EM, and CD8+ ones in EMRA.

With respect to this clonotype: Its antigen remains unknown. An end of the junction differs from the germline gene, which may be a read error.

TCRdb re-called the 5' RACE reads through MiXCR, storing one row per CDR3 protein. The data show almost 550,000 distinct CDR3 sequences, with roughly 20% seen just once and 9.5% to 15% held by the top ten. The CDR3 has 15 residues. Germline V CDR1 and CDR2: SGHVS, FQNEAQ. The rearrangement joins TRBV7-8 to TRBJ2-7; maybe TRBD1 (5 bases). The sequence came from an adult woman who had mild COVID-19 (a few samples of this study predate the infection). Cell type and time point are not known. The sample was PBMCs or a T cell subset sorted from them (not recorded which). CDR3 nucleotide sequence: TGTGCCACCAGCCTCTTGTTGACAGTTGGCCACGAGCAGTACTTC. It translates to CATSLLLTVGHEQYF.